Listed below are T cell receptor beta chains from one sample, sequenced in a study of T cell responses to AZD1222 COVID-19 vaccine. This table comes from immunoSEQ multiplex PCR, and its TCRdb copy is limited to in-frame clones, with some not included. The table lists some 97,000 clones, 85% to 90% of them singletons. The specimen comprised peripheral blood, sampled on day 0 of AZD1222 vaccination. These receptors all stem from an adult in good health. Both conserved end residues are part of each CDR3. Each record gives: D gene, J gene, clone size, V gene, CDR3 DNA, CDR3 protein. A D gene is named only where the DNA matches it firmly. Where a row states a size, it is once, few, many or the class of an expanded clone; other rows omit it.

. TRBJ2-5 . TRBV5-1 TGCGCCAGCAGCTTGGCGATGGAGGTCCAAGAGACCCAGTACTTC CASSLAMEVQETQYF
. TRBJ2-3 . TRBV20-1 TGCAGTGCTAGTTTTCCTGGGGGGAACACAGATACGCAGTATTTT CSASFPGGNTDTQYF
. TRBJ2-5 . TRBV28 TGTGCCAGCAGTCGCCGTGTGGCGGAGACCCAGTACTTC CASSRRVAETQYF
. TRBJ2-7 . TRBV12-3/TRBV12-4 TGTGCCAGCAGTTTACAGTTCCACGAGCAGTACTTC CASSLQFHEQYF
. TRBJ1-3 . TRBV5-1 TGCGCCAGCAGCTTGCGGGAAAACTCTGGAAACACCATATATTTT CASSLRENSGNTIYF
TRBD1 TRBJ1-2 . TRBV9 TGTGCCAGCAGCGGATGGACAGGGACCTATGGCTACACCTTC CASSGWTGTYGYTF
TRBD1 TRBJ2-7 . TRBV10-3 TGTGCCATCAGACTGACAGGGGGCCCCTCCTACGAGCAGTACTTC CAIRLTGGPSYEQYF
TRBD1 TRBJ2-7 . TRBV7-8 TGTGCCAGCAGCCCGGGACAGTTCTACGAGCAGTACTTC CASSPGQFYEQYF
TRBD1 TRBJ1-5 . TRBV2 TGTGCCAGCAGTGTAGGGACAGGGGACGGTCAGCCCCAGCATTTT CASSVGTGDGQPQHF
. TRBJ1-5 . TRBV19 TGTGCCAGTAGTATCATGGGGGGCAATCAGCCCCAGCATTTT CASSIMGGNQPQHF
. TRBJ2-5 . TRBV12-3/TRBV12-4 TGTGCCAGCAGTTTTGGGGCCCAACAGACCCAGTACTTC CASSFGAQQTQYF
. TRBJ2-7 . TRBV5-5 TGTGCCAGCAGCTTGGCTGGAACCTACGAGCAGTACTTC CASSLAGTYEQYF
. TRBJ2-7 . TRBV28 TGTGCCAGCAGCCCCACCTACGAGCAGTACTTC CASSPTYEQYF
. TRBJ2-2 . TRBV28 TGTGCCAGCAGTTTACGAAAGGTCGGGGAGCTGTTTTTT CASSLRKVGELFF
TRBD2 TRBJ2-3 . TRBV5-1 TGCGCCAGCAGAGGGCTAGCGGGGGGAACTAGCACAGATACGCAGTATTTT CASRGLAGGTSTDTQYF
. TRBJ2-3 . TRBV29-1 TGCAGCGTTGAGCTTTGGGAGCGGGCCTTATTCACAGATACGCAGTATTTT CSVELWERALFTDTQYF
. TRBJ1-1 . TRBV19 TGTGCCAGTAGTGAGGACGGGGGCGCGGGCACTGAAGCTTTCTTT CASSEDGGAGTEAFF
. TRBJ2-3 once TRBV25-1 TGTGCCAGCAGTGAACCCGCGGGGGCCTCAGATACGCAGTATTTT CASSEPAGASDTQYF
TRBD2 TRBJ2-7 . TRBV30 TGTGCCTGGAGTAGGAGGCCTAGCGGGAGTAGGGACGAGCAGTACTTC CAWSRRPSGSRDEQYF
. TRBJ1-2 . TRBV5-8 TGTGCCAGCAGCCCACGCGGGGGGGGAGCTAACTATGGCTACACCTTC CASSPRGGGANYGYTF
TRBD1 TRBJ1-1 few TRBV24-1 TGTGCCACCAGTGATCCGGGACAGCTGAACACTGAAGCTTTCTTT CATSDPGQLNTEAFF
. TRBJ2-7 . TRBV13 TGTGCCAGCAGCACCAGGACGGGAGCCTACGAGCAGTACTTC CASSTRTGAYEQYF
. TRBJ2-2 few TRBV6-6 TGTGCCTCGGGTTCGGGGGGCAGCGCGAACACCGGGGAGCTGTTTTTT CASGSGGSANTGELFF
. TRBJ2-7 once TRBV30 TGTGCCTGGAGTGTAGATGGGAGTGGGTTGGAGCAGTACTTC CAWSVDGSGLEQYF
. TRBJ2-7 . TRBV28 TGTGCCAGCACCCAGGGGGGGCGCAGCTACGAGCAGTACTTC CASTQGGRSYEQYF
. TRBJ2-2 . TRBV18 TGTGCCAGCTCACCACTGGACCTAACGGTCGGGGAGCTGTTTTTT CASSPLDLTVGELFF
. TRBJ1-1 . TRBV7-2 TGTGCCAGCAGCTTAGGGGAAGGGTATGCGGAAGCTTTCTTT CASSLGEGYAEAFF
. TRBJ2-3 . TRBV7-9 TGTGCCAGCAGAAGCTGGGACACCCTGGGGTTAGATACGCAGTATTTT CASRSWDTLGLDTQYF
TRBD1 TRBJ1-6 once TRBV15 TGTGCCACCAGCACCAGGACAGGGGGTAGGACACCCCTCCACTTT CATSTRTGGRTPLHF
. TRBJ1-2 few TRBV19 TGTGCCAGTAGTATTGGCCCCACGCAGGGACTCTATGGCTACACCTTC CASSIGPTQGLYGYTF
TRBD2 TRBJ2-1 few TRBV29-1 TGCAGCGTTGATCGGAGCGGGATCTACAATGAGCAGTTCTTC CSVDRSGIYNEQFF
. TRBJ2-2 . TRBV7-3 TGTGCCAGCAGCTTAACCTACAGGGTCGGGGAGCTGTTTTTT CASSLTYRVGELFF
TRBD1 TRBJ1-3 once TRBV6-5 TGTGCCAGCAGTCCCAGACAGGGGTCGGCCACCATATATTTT CASSPRQGSATIYF
. TRBJ1-5 . TRBV7-2 TGTGCCAGCAGCCCTTGGGGGGGATGGAGCAATCAGCCCCAGCATTTT CASSPWGGWSNQPQHF
TRBD1 TRBJ1-2 few TRBV5-1 TGCGCCAGCAGCTACACGGACAGGCCAACCTATGGCTACACCTTC CASSYTDRPTYGYTF
. TRBJ1-1 . TRBV25-1 TGTGCCAGCAGGATGGGGGGCGGCACTGAAGCTTTCTTT CASRMGGGTEAFF
. TRBJ2-7 . TRBV5-6 TGTGCCAGCTCCTCCCGCAATCTACTTGGGCAGTACTTC CASSSRNLLGQYF
TRBD1 TRBJ2-2 . TRBV25-1 TGTGCCAGCAGTGGCGGGACAGGGAGGTGTGACACCGGGGAGCTGTTTTTT CASSGGTGRCDTGELFF
. TRBJ2-5 once TRBV29-1 TGCAGCGTCGATGAGACAGGCGCGAGGGAGACCCAGTACTTC CSVDETGARETQYF
TRBD1 TRBJ2-6 . TRBV5-1 TGCGCCAGCAGCCCTGGACAGGGGGGCTCTGGGGCCAACGTCCTGACTTTC CASSPGQGGSGANVLTF
. TRBJ2-5 . TRBV5-1 TGCGCCAGCAGGACGGAGGGGTCCACTTCGACCCAGTACTTC CASRTEGSTSTQYF
TRBD2 TRBJ2-7 . TRBV2 TGTGCCAGCAGTGAAGCCCTGGGGGGGTCATACGAGCAGTACTTC CASSEALGGSYEQYF
. TRBJ2-5 . TRBV5-4 TGTGCCAGCAGCTTGGATGGTCCCGTGGGATCAACTTCCCAGTACTTC CASSLDGPVGSTSQYF
TRBD1 TRBJ2-7 . TRBV27 TGTGCCAGCAGTTTACCCGGGACAGGGCGCTACGAGCAGTACTTC CASSLPGTGRYEQYF
. TRBJ1-4 once TRBV6-5 TGTGCCAGCAGTCCGGGGGGCAGAGAAAAACTGTTTTTT CASSPGGREKLFF
. TRBJ1-1 few TRBV4-1 TGCGCCAGCAGCGACGTCGGATACATGAACACTGAAGCTTTCTTT CASSDVGYMNTEAFF
TRBD2 TRBJ2-2 . TRBV3-1/TRBV3-2 TGTGCCAGCAGCCAAGAGGGTTTTCTAGCGGGAGGGACCGGGGAGCTGTTTTTT CASSQEGFLAGGTGELFF
. TRBJ2-2 . TRBV27 TGTGCCAGCAGTCCCGGGGCGGAAAACACCGGGGAGCTGTTTTTT CASSPGAENTGELFF
. TRBJ2-4 . TRBV28 TGTGCCAGCAGTTTAAGAAGGTCCCGCTCGGCCAAAAACATTCAGTACTTC CASSLRRSRSAKNIQYF
TRBD1 TRBJ1-2 . TRBV7-8 TGTGCCAGCAGCTTATGGGGAGCCGGGACAGCTACTAACTATGGCTACACCTTC CASSLWGAGTATNYGYTF
. TRBJ1-2 . TRBV29-1 TGCAGCGTTGAAGTTAATCAGGGCCATGGCTACACCTTC CSVEVNQGHGYTF
. TRBJ1-5 . TRBV19 TGTGCCAGTACCCCCATCACCGGGGTGGCTGGGACCCAGCATTTT CASTPITGVAGTQHF
TRBD2 TRBJ2-2 . TRBV18 TGTGCCAGCTCACCCACCGGGACTAGTGATACCGGGGAGCTGTTTTTT CASSPTGTSDTGELFF
. TRBJ2-4 . TRBV2 TGTGCCAGCAGTGAGGGCCCCTGGGACATTCAGTACTTC CASSEGPWDIQYF
TRBD2 TRBJ2-5 . TRBV28 TGTGCCAGCAGTTGGACTAGCGCTCAAGAGACCCAGTACTTC CASSWTSAQETQYF
. TRBJ2-1 . TRBV6-1 TGTGCCAGCAGTGAAGGTTTGGGGCTTGGGCGGGGCTACTACAATGAGCAGTTCTTC CASSEGLGLGRGYYNEQFF
. TRBJ2-6 . TRBV27 TGTGCCAGCAGTTTAGTGGGCTCTGGGGCCAACGTCCTGACTTTC CASSLVGSGANVLTF